One and the same sample provided the 28 T cell receptor beta chains below, sequenced in a study of regulatory T cells in long-lasting Graves disease. Time point given: newly diagnosed GD, antithyroid drugs for less than 3 months. The TCR library was made from RNA that had been extracted from PBMCs in TRIzol. According to the study, TCR beta libraries were built with iRepertoire HTBI primers and CDR3-region Arm-PCR. TCRdb reprocessed the multiplex PCR reads with MiXCR, giving one entry per CDR3 protein. Here the sample spans a few hundred thousand distinct CDR3 sequences, approximately 13% being singletons. The same data also went into a second study, on T cells in Graves' hyperthyroidism and ophthalmopathy.

Sequenced material: peripheral blood mononuclear cells (PBMCs), taken at new diagnosis, from a patient treated with antithyroid drugs. The receptor source for this set is a man aged 25 to 45 with Graves disease.

This clonotype appeared many times. The chain employs TRBV2 and TRBJ1-5, with TRBD1 as a possible D gene (5 bases). Trimming stripped 0 bases from V and 4 bases from J, with 10 bases between. Germline assignment: CDR1 SNHLY and CDR2 FYNNEI. The CDR3 runs to 15 residues. DNA for the CDR3: TGTGCCAGCAGTGAAGCGCTTAGGGGAAATCAGCCCCAGCATTTT. Encoded protein: CASSEALRGNQPQHF.

This clonotype showed up many times. One end of the junction fails to match germline, which may point to a read error. V gene TRBV20-1 combines with J gene TRBJ2-5; no clear D gene. This CDR3 has 11 residues. In germline, CDR1 is DFQATT, CDR2 SNEGSKA (reference sequence). CDR3 sequence (DNA): TGCAGTGCTAGACACCAGGAGACCCAGTACTTC. Its translation is CSARHQETQYF.

The chain joins TRBV6-2 or TRBV6-3 to TRBJ2-4; 8 nucleotides align to TRBD2. Germline CDR1 MNHEY, CDR2 SVGEGT. The J segment lost 8 bases and the V segment lost 5 bases, leaving 8 bases of the junction unmatched. The CDR3 is made up of 14 amino acids. As DNA, the CDR3 is TGTGCCAGCAGTACCAGCGGGAGAACCGACATTCAGTACTTC. Its translation is CASSTSGRTDIQYF.

The rearrangement links TRBV20-1 to TRBJ2-7, with D possibly TRBD2 on 6 matching bases. The CDR3 runs to 16 residues. V lost 3 bases to trimming and J lost 5 bases, with 23 bases between them. Germline values: CDR1 DFQATT, CDR2 SNEGSKA (reference sequence). This chain's CDR3 is CSARGLGGEGKNEQYF. The CDR3 coding sequence is TGCAGTGCTAGGGGTTTGGGGGGTGAGGGAAAGAACGAGCAGTACTTC.

This rearrangement joins TRBV12-5 to TRBJ1-1; D gene ambiguous. CDR1 and CDR2 (germline): LGHNT, FRNRAP. CDR3 size: 12 residues. V was shortened by 0 bases and J by 12 bases, with 11 bases between the two germline ends. CDR3 amino acids: CASGLVLGFTFF. In DNA, the CDR3 is TGTGCTAGTGGTTTGGTATTAGGGTTTACTTTCTTT.

The table lists this clonotype with many counts. J is TRBJ1-5 and V is TRBV27; D call uncertain. The length of the CDR3 is 15 residues. Per germline, CDR1 MNHEY and CDR2 SMNVEV (reference sequence). Trimming stripped 6 bases from V and 3 bases from J, with 15 bases between. In nucleotides, the CDR3 is TGTGCCAGCAGGGCCTTGGGCAGAAACAATCAGCCCCAGCATTTT. Translating it yields CASRALGRNNQPQHF.

A few counts support this clonotype. This chain joins TRBV5-6 and TRBJ1-5, with D unclear. The CDR3 extends over 15 amino acids. Germline V lookup: CDR1 SGHDT, CDR2 YYEEEE. The ends were cut back, 4 bases at V and 0 bases at J, with 11 bases in the middle. The CDR3 DNA sequence: TGTGCCAGCAGCCGCATGGGGAATAGCAATCAGCCCCAGCATTTT. Translating gives CASSRMGNSNQPQHF.

In this sample, this clonotype turned up a few times. The gene calls are TRBV24-1 and TRBJ2-3; no clear D gene. V was cut by 6 bases and J by 1 base, with 13 bases left in between. The CDR3 is made up of 15 amino acids. Germline V CDR1 and CDR2: KGHDR, SFDVKD. CDR3 loop: CATSFAYGGTDTQYF. CDR3 in DNA: TGTGCCACCAGTTTTGCCTATGGGGGCACAGATACGCAGTATTTT.

This clonotype was observed a few times. This chain uses TRBV6-1 with TRBJ2-3; a weak D match, TRBD2 (5 bases). The germline gives CDR1 MNHNS, CDR2 SASEGT. This CDR3 has 15 residues. V was cut by 6 bases and J by 2 bases, with 15 bases left in between. CDR3 protein: CASSNLARATDTQYF. DNA of the CDR3: TGTGCCAGCAGCAATTTAGCGAGAGCCACAGATACGCAGTATTTT.

The rearrangement links TRBV20-1 to TRBJ2-7, with 8 bases identical to TRBD2. J lost 4 bases, V lost 3 bases, and 8 bases had no gene match. The CDR3 has 14 amino acids. Germline V gene data show CDR1 as DFQATT and CDR2 as SNEGSKA (reference sequence). The CDR3 here is CSARSGTRAYEQYF. CDR3 nucleotides: TGCAGTGCTAGGTCCGGGACTAGGGCGTACGAGCAGTACTTC.

This clonotype came up many times. The gene calls are TRBV27 and TRBJ2-1; unclear D gene. V was pared by 5 bases and J by 4 bases, with 15 bases between. Germline V CDR1 and CDR2: MNHEY, SMNVEV (reference sequence). CDR3 length: 15 residues. CDR3 nucleotide sequence: TGTGCCAGCAGTCCCCACCTCTTACGTTACAATGAGCAGTTCTTC. This sequence encodes CASSPHLLRYNEQFF.

The chain employs TRBV6-5 and TRBJ2-7; 14 bases line up with TRBD2. Germline V CDR1 and CDR2: MNHEY, SVGAGI. V lost 0 bases, J lost 7 bases, and 5 bases stayed unmatched. This CDR3 is 16 amino acids long. Here the CDR3 DNA reads TGTGCCAGCAGTTACTCGGGACTAGCGGGAGTAGGTGAGCAGTACTTC. It encodes CASSYSGLAGVGEQYF.

There are many counts of this clonotype. The V call is TRBV2, the J call TRBJ2-5; the match to TRBD2 covers 14 bases. J gave up 4 bases and V 1 base, and 5 bases lay outside the gene matches. The CDR3 loop spans 17 amino acids. Per the germline V gene, CDR1 is SNHLY and CDR2 is FYNNEI. The CDR3 spells CASSEEAGLAGVETQYF. The CDR3, as DNA: TGTGCCAGCAGTGAAGAAGCGGGACTAGCGGGAGTAGAGACCCAGTACTTC.

The chain has TRBV7-2 and TRBJ2-3; 8 bases align to TRBD1. J was trimmed by 0 bases and V by 5 bases; bases with no gene match: 16. Per germline, CDR1 SGHTA and CDR2 FQGNSA. CDR3 length: 19 residues. The CDR3 loop reads CASSVRTGSGKTSTDTQYF. CDR3 sequence (DNA): TGTGCCAGCAGCGTAAGGACAGGGAGTGGGAAGACTAGCACAGATACGCAGTATTTT.

This clonotype was seen at least ten times. This chain joins TRBV20-1 and TRBJ2-7; 10 bases are a match to TRBD2. This CDR3 spans 15 amino acids. V lost 6 bases and J lost 2; bases outside the gene matches: 10. Germline V gives CDR1 DFQATT, CDR2 SNEGSKA (reference sequence). DNA for the CDR3: TGCAGTGCCCCGCCCGGGACTAGCGATCCCTACGAGCAGTACTTC. This encodes CSAPPGTSDPYEQYF.

This clonotype was counted between two and nine times. The V and J genes are TRBV5-5 and TRBJ2-3, with 12 positions matching TRBD1. This CDR3 region has 17 residues. Germline V gene sequence: CDR1 SGHKS, CDR2 YYEKEE (reference sequence). Germline trimming cut 4 bases from V and 2 bases from J; bases unmatched to any gene: 8. The CDR3 here is CASSPGTGGLLTDTQYF. DNA for the CDR3: TGTGCCAGCAGCCCCGGGACAGGGGGCCTTCTCACAGATACGCAGTATTTT.

In its sample, this clonotype was seen many times. This chain links TRBV2 with TRBJ2-2; tentative D call: TRBD1 (6 bases). The CDR3 is 15 amino acids. The V end was cut by 9 bases, the J end by 0 bases, with 14 bases between. Germline V gene sequence: CDR1 SNHLY, CDR2 FYNNEI. CDR3 nucleotide sequence: TGTGCCAGAAGACAGGAGACGGCGAACACCGGGGAGCTGTTTTTT. Its translation is CARRQETANTGELFF.

This chain joins TRBV7-8 and TRBJ2-3; 7 bases are a match to TRBD2. The V gene's germline CDR1 is SGHVS and CDR2 FQNEAQ. V dropped 3 bases and J dropped 6; count of bases not matched to a gene: 6. The CDR3 is 14 residues long. The CDR3 nucleotides are TGTGCCAGCAGCTTCACATTGGGGGGGGATACGCAGTATTTT. It yields the protein CASSFTLGGDTQYF.

The genes are TRBV7-7 and TRBJ2-2; tentatively, D is TRBD2 (6 bases). From germline, CDR1 is SSHAT and CDR2 FNYEAQ (reference sequence). V shed 2 bases and J shed 7 bases, with 11 bases lying between them. This CDR3 region has 14 residues. DNA of the CDR3: TGTGCCAGCAGCTTAAGTGGAGGGTACGGGGAGCTGTTTTTT. It translates to CASSLSGGYGELFF.

The chain joins TRBV24-1 to TRBJ2-1; TRBD2 matches 12 bases. This CDR3 has 16 residues. Trimming removed 5 bases from V and 3 bases from J; junction bases left unmatched: 4. The germline CDR1 and CDR2 sequences are KGHDR and SFDVKD. The CDR3, as DNA: TGTGCCACCAGTGGCCAGACTAGCGGGAGCTACAATGAGCAGTTCTTC. This encodes CATSGQTSGSYNEQFF.

This clonotype was observed at least ten times. The chain carries TRBV10-3 and TRBJ1-1; D is unclear. The V end was cut by 5 bases, the J end by 2 bases, with 12 bases between. The CDR3 has 14 residues. The germline V gene has CDR1 ENHRY and CDR2 SYGVKD. In DNA, the CDR3 is TGTGCCATCAGTCGAGATCCCTCAAACACTGAAGCTTTCTTT. This encodes CAISRDPSNTEAFF.

This clonotype was counted between two and nine times. The chain uses TRBV6-1 and TRBJ2-1; a weak D match, TRBD1 (6 bases). The germline gives CDR1 MNHNS, CDR2 SASEGT. The CDR3 totals 13 residues. The V end lost 7 bases, the J end lost 10 bases, and 17 bases lay between the germline ends. CDR3 amino acids: CASITTGPSEQFF. CDR3 in DNA: TGTGCCAGCATTACGACAGGCCCTTCGGAGCAGTTCTTC.

In its sample, this clonotype was seen many times. The rearrangement joins TRBV2 to TRBJ2-2; no clear D gene. V dropped 7 bases and J dropped 6 bases, with 15 bases sitting between them. Germline CDR1 and CDR2: SNHLY and FYNNEI. This CDR3 is built from 14 residues. The CDR3 coding sequence is TGTGCCAGCACCTTTAATTCGATCTCCGGGGAGCTGTTTTTT. Translation: CASTFNSISGELFF.

This clonotype was counted a few times. This CDR3 is CSARLGPSNQPQHF. CDR3 coding DNA: TGCAGTGCTAGACTAGGGCCAAGTAATCAGCCCCAGCATTTT. The chain links TRBV20-1 to TRBJ1-5; unclear D gene. From germline, CDR1 is DFQATT and CDR2 SNEGSKA (reference sequence). Trimming cost V 2 bases and J 4 bases, with 12 bases left between them. The CDR3 is made up of 14 amino acids.

This clonotype was found a few times. This chain joins TRBV11-2 and TRBJ1-4; perhaps TRBD1 as D (5 bases). Germline CDR1 SGHAT, CDR2 FQNNGV. The CDR3 has 16 residues. The germline V and J ends were trimmed by 3 bases and 8 bases, with 19 bases remaining between them. CDR3 in amino acids: CASSLLRGLTYEKLFF. The CDR3 bases are TGTGCCAGCAGCTTGCTAAGGGGACTAACGTACGAAAAACTGTTTTTT.

This clonotype has a count of ten or more. The rearrangement joins TRBV7-8 to TRBJ1-1; TRBD1 agrees at 9 bases. This CDR3 has 17 amino acids. Unmatched junction bases numbered 9, after V lost 4 bases and J lost 0 bases. Per the germline V gene, CDR1 is SGHVS and CDR2 is FQNEAQ. The CDR3 nucleotides read TGTGCCAGCAGCTCGATCGGGACAGGGTTTATGAACACTGAAGCTTTCTTT. Amino acids: CASSSIGTGFMNTEAFF.

In the case of this clonotype: This may arise from a read error, as a much more abundant clone is one base away. J is TRBJ2-3 and V is TRBV29-1; 13 bases line up with TRBD2. This CDR3 has 16 amino acids. V shed 6 bases, J shed 8 bases, and the junction held 14 bases outside the gene matches. CDR1 is SQVTM, CDR2 ANQGSEA, per germline. CDR3 amino acids: CSVQMTSGRSSGTQYF. CDR3 bases: TGCAGCGTCCAGATGACTAGCGGGAGGAGTTCGGGTACGCAGTATTTT.

There are many counts of this clonotype. This chain joins TRBV5-1 and TRBJ2-1, with D unresolved. Trimming took off 0 bases at V and 8 bases at J, with 15 bases between the two ends. The germline V gene has CDR1 SGHRS and CDR2 YFSETQ. The CDR3 consists of 15 residues. The CDR3 sequence is CASSLGLSLNDEQFF. CDR3 sequence (DNA): TGCGCCAGCAGCTTGGGGCTCAGCCTTAACGATGAGCAGTTCTTC.